The source of this T cell receptor (beta chain) is a study of blood T cell repertoires in COVID-19. About the research overall: COVID-19 samples from acute and convalescent phases originated in the United States, Italy and Spain. PBMCs, B-cell-depleted T cells, or T cells were the source of the cDNA or gDNA that made up the material.

Per the study methods: By means of reference gene primer amplification, nucleated cell counts were estimated. Generated by immunoSEQ multiplex PCR, the TCRdb table keeps only in-frame clones and is missing some. D and trimming come from the DNA, and the V and J calls and clone size come from that table. The table has roughly 99,000 clones, 75% to 95% seen once; the top ten hold over 1%. Trimming took off 5 bases at V and 0 bases at J, with 10 bases between the two ends. Per the germline V gene, CDR1 is WNHNN and CDR2 is SYGVQD (reference sequence). The CDR3 runs to 15 residues. V gene TRBV10-1 combines with J gene TRBJ2-2, with D hard to call. This receptor was obtained from a woman in her twenties or thirties with acute or convalescent COVID-19. The sequencing input was peripheral blood. This chain's CDR3 is CASSNSFANTGELFF. The CDR3 DNA follows: TGCGCCAGCAGTAACAGCTTCGCGAACACCGGGGAGCTGTTTTTT.